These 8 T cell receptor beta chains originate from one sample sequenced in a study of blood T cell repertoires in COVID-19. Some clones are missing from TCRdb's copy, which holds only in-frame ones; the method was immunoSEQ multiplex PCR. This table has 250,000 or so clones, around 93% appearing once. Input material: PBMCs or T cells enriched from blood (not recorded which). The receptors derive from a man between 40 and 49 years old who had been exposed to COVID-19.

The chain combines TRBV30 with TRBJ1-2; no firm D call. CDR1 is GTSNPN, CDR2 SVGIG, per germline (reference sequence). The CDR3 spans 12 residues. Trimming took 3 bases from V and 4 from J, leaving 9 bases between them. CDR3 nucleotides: TGTGCCTGGAGCCAGGCTTTCTATGGCTACACCTTC. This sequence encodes CAWSQAFYGYTF.

CDR3 DNA sequence: TGTGCCAGCAGTCCCTTGGACAGGCTCTCTGAAGCTTTCTTT. Protein sequence: CASSPLDRLSEAFF. The V and J genes are TRBV27 and TRBJ1-1; 7 bases fit TRBD1. Germline CDR1 reads MNHEY; CDR2 reads SMNVEV (reference sequence). The CDR3 consists of 14 residues. The J segment lost 6 bases and the V segment lost 5 bases, leaving 9 bases of the junction unmatched.

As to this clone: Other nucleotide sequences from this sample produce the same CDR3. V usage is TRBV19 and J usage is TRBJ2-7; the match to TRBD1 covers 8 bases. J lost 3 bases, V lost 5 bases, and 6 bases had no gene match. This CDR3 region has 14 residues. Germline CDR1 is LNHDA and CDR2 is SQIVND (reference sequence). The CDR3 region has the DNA TGTGCCAGTAGTCCCGGACAGGGAGGCTACGAGCAGTACTTC. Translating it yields CASSPGQGGYEQYF. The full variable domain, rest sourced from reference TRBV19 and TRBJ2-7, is DGGITQSPKYLFRKEGQNVTLSCEQNLNHDAMYWYRQDPGQGLRLIYYSQIVNDFQKGDIAEGYSVSREKKESFPLTVTSAQKNPTAFYLCASSPGQGGYEQYFGPGTRLTVT.

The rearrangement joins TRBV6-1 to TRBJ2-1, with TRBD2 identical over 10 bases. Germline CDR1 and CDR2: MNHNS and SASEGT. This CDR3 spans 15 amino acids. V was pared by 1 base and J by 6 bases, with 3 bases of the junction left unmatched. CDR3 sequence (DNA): TGTGCCAGCAGTGAAGAGGCTAGCGGGAGCAATGAGCAGTTCTTC. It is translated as CASSEEASGSNEQFF.

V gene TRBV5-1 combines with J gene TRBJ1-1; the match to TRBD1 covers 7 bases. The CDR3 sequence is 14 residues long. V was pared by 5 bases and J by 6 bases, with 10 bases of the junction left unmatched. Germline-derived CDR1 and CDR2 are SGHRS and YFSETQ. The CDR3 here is CASSSGTANSEAFF. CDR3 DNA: TGCGCCAGCAGTTCCGGGACAGCAAACTCTGAAGCTTTCTTT.

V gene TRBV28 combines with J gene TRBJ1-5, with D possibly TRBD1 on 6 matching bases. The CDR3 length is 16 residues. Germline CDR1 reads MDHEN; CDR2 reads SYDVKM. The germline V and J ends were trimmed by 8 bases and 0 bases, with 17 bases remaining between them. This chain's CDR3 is CASGGTGLYSNQPQHF. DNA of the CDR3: TGTGCCAGCGGGGGTACAGGGCTTTATAGCAATCAGCCCCAGCATTTT.

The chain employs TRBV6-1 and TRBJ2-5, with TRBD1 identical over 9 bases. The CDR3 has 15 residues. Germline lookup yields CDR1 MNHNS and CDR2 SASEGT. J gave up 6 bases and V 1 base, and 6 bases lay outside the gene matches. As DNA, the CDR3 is TGTGCCAGCAGTGAAGACAGGGGGCGCGTAAAGACCCAGTACTTC. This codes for CASSEDRGRVKTQYF.

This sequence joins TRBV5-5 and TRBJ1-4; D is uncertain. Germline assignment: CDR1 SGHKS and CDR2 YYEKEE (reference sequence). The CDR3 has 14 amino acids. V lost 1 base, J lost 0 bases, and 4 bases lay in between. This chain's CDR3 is CASSLTATNEKLFF. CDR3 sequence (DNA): TGTGCCAGCAGCTTGACGGCAACTAATGAAAAACTGTTTTTT.